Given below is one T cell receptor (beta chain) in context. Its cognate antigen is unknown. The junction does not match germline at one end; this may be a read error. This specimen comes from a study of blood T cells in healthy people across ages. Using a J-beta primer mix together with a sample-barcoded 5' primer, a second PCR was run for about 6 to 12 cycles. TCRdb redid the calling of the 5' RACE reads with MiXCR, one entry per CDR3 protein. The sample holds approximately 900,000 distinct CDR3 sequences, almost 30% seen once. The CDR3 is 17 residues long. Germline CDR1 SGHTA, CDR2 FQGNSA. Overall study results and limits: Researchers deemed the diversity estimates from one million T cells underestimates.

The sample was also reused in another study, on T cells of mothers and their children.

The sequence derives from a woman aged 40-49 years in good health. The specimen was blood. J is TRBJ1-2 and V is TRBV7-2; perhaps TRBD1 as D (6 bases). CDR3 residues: CAGSLVALGDTGYDYTF. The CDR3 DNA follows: TGTGCCGGCAGCTTAGTCGCTTTAGGGGACACGGGCTATGACTACACCTTC.